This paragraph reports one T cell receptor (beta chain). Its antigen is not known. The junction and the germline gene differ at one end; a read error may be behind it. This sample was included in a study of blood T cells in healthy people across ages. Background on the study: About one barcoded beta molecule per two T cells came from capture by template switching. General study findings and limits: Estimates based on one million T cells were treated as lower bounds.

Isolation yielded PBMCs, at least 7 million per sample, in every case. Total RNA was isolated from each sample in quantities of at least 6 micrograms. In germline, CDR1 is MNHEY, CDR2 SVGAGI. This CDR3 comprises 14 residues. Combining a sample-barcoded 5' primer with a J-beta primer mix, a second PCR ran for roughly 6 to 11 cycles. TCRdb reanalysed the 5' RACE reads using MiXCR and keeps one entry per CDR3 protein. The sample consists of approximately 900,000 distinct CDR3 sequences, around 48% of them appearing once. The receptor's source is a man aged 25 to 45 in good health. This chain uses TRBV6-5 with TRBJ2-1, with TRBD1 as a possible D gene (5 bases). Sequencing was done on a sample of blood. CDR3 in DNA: TGTGCCGGCAGCCGCAGGGAAGGGTACAATGAGCGGTTCTTC. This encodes CAGSRREGYNERFF.